This T cell receptor (beta chain) was captured in a study of T cell changes during pregnancy in multiple sclerosis. Trimming at V came to 5 bases and at J to 7 bases, leaving 7 bases not matched to a gene. CDR3 length equals 15 residues. Germline V gives CDR1 SGHDN, CDR2 FVKESK. The assay was immunoSEQ multiplex PCR, and TCRdb's table has in-frame clones only and misses some. The sample lists over 50,000 clones; approximately 93% were seen once. The chain is built from TRBV14 and TRBJ2-1, with 11 bases identical to TRBD2. Specimen: peripheral blood, collected in the second trimester of pregnancy. The clonotype was recovered from a female donor with multiple sclerosis, enrolled in a pregnancy study. CDR3 DNA: TGTGCCAGCAGCTCCAATATAGCGGGAGGGAATGAGCAGTTCTTC. Translating gives CASSSNIAGGNEQFF.